Listed below are T cell receptor beta chains from one sample, sequenced in a study of blood T cell repertoires in COVID-19. Assay: immunoSEQ multiplex PCR; the TCRdb copy retains only in-frame clones and omits some. The sample has under 200,000 clones, roughly 80% seen once. The sequencing input was PBMCs or T cells enriched from blood (not recorded which). The receptors derive from an older woman who had recovered from COVID-19. CDR3s include the opening cysteine and the closing phenylalanine or tryptophan. Fields, in order: J gene, D gene, V gene, clone size, CDR3 DNA, CDR3 protein. D genes are given only for firm matches. Expanded clones get a size class; other rows say once, few or many, or leave the size out.

>TRBJ2-6|.|TRBV5-1|.
TGCGCCAGCAGCTTGGATCGGGGAACCTACTCTGGGGCCAACGTCCTGACTTTC
CASSLDRGTYSGANVLTF
>TRBJ2-7|TRBD2|TRBV12-5|.
TGTGCTAGTCGGCTAGCGGGGGGAACCTACGAGCAGTACTTC
CASRLAGGTYEQYF
>TRBJ2-5|TRBD2|TRBV4-1|few
TGCGCCAGCAGCCATCCGGGACTAGCGGGGGGGCCGGGCCAAGAGACCCAGTACTTC
CASSHPGLAGGPGQETQYF
>TRBJ2-3|.|TRBV7-3|.
TGTGCCAGCAGCTTAGGTCCAGACACAGATACGCAGTATTTT
CASSLGPDTDTQYF
>TRBJ2-1|TRBD2|TRBV19|.
TGTGCCAGTAGTATAGATGCCCGGCGGGGGGGGTCCTACAATGAGCAGTTCTTC
CASSIDARRGGSYNEQFF
>TRBJ2-3|TRBD2|TRBV19|.
TGTGCCAGTAGTATTCGGGCTAGCGGGGGGACGACAGATACGCAGTATTTT
CASSIRASGGTTDTQYF
>TRBJ2-5|TRBD1|TRBV18|.
TGTGCCAGCTCCCGCACCGGGACAGGGGGCGCGCGACAAGAGACCCAGTACTTC
CASSRTGTGGARQETQYF
>TRBJ1-2|.|TRBV6-1|.
TGTGCCAGCAGTGAAAGCCTAAGCGGCTATGGCTACACCTTC
CASSESLSGYGYTF
>TRBJ2-5|.|TRBV3-1/TRBV3-2|few
TGTGCCAGCAGCCGTGCCGTTGACAGGCGATCCCAGTACTTC
CASSRAVDRRSQYF
>TRBJ2-7|.|TRBV7-2|.
TGTGCCAGCAGCTTACGGGGATCTGGCCTGCACGAGCAGTACTTC
CASSLRGSGLHEQYF
>TRBJ1-5|TRBD1|TRBV6-5|.
TGTGCCAGCAGGGGGACAGGGGGAGGCAATCAGCCCCAGCATTTT
CASRGTGGGNQPQHF
>TRBJ1-2|.|TRBV5-4|.
TGTGCCAGCAGCGATGGCCGGGGAAGTGGGGGCTACACCTTC
CASSDGRGSGGYTF
>TRBJ1-1|.|TRBV30|.
TGTGCCTGGAGTGTCACGGGAGGGGGAACTGAAGCTTTCTTT
CAWSVTGGGTEAFF
>TRBJ1-1|TRBD1|TRBV6-5|once
TGTGCCAGCAGTTACACGGACAGGGACCCCCCTGAAGCTTTCTTT
CASSYTDRDPPEAFF
>TRBJ2-1|TRBD2|TRBV11-2|.
TGTGCCAGCAGCTTATACGGGGGACTAGCGGGGCGCTCCTACAATGAGCAGTTCTTC
CASSLYGGLAGRSYNEQFF
>TRBJ1-3|.|TRBV3-1/TRBV3-2|.
TGTGCCAGCGAAAAGACAGACTCTGGAAACACCATATATTTT
CASEKTDSGNTIYF
>TRBJ1-6|.|TRBV18|.
TGTGCCAGCTCATACCGGGATTCACCCCTCCACTTT
CASSYRDSPLHF
>TRBJ2-5|TRBD2|TRBV2|.
TGTGCCAGCAGGACCAGCGGGGGGGCGAATAAAGAGACCCAGTACTTC
CASRTSGGANKETQYF
>TRBJ2-5|.|TRBV20-1|.
TGCAGTGCCGCTGGGGGGGAGACCCAGTACTTC
CSAAGGETQYF
>TRBJ2-5|TRBD2|TRBV29-1|few
TGCAGCGTCGAAAGGACTAGCGGCTTCCAAGAGACCCAGTACTTC
CSVERTSGFQETQYF
>TRBJ1-1|.|TRBV14|.
TGTGCCAGCAGCCCTTATCTTGACACTGAAGCTTTCTTT
CASSPYLDTEAFF
>TRBJ1-4|.|TRBV7-6|.
TGTGCCAGCAGCTTAGCGGTCTTAGGAGGAAAACTGTTTTTT
CASSLAVLGGKLFF
>TRBJ1-1|TRBD1|TRBV30|.
TGTGCCTGGAGTCCCACCGGGACAGGAGCTTTCTTT
CAWSPTGTGAFF
>TRBJ1-2|TRBD1|TRBV29-1|.
TGCAGCGTTCCGGGACAGAGCTATGGCTACACCTTC
CSVPGQSYGYTF
>TRBJ1-6|TRBD1|TRBV29-1|.
TGCAGCGTCGGGACAGGGGGCAGTTCACCCCTCCACTTT
CSVGTGGSSPLHF
>TRBJ2-1|.|TRBV7-2|.
TGTGCCAGCAGTTCAGGGGTTCTGCCATCTTCCTACAATGAGCAGTTCTTC
CASSSGVLPSSYNEQFF
>TRBJ2-7|TRBD2|TRBV5-6|.
TGTGCCAGCAGCTCCGAAGAACTAGCGGGGGTATCCTACGAGCAGTACTTC
CASSSEELAGVSYEQYF
>TRBJ1-2|.|TRBV9|.
TGTGCCAGCAGCACGCAGGGATTCGGCTACACCTTC
CASSTQGFGYTF
>TRBJ1-1|TRBD1|TRBV29-1|.
TGCAGCGTTGAAATGGGACAGGCCCCTGAAGCTTTCTTT
CSVEMGQAPEAFF
>TRBJ1-1|.|TRBV3-1/TRBV3-2|.
TGTGCCAGCAGCCAAGGCCTAACGGGGACTGAAGCTTTCTTT
CASSQGLTGTEAFF
>TRBJ1-4|.|TRBV3-1/TRBV3-2|.
TGTGCCAGCAGCCAAGTGTCAGCGGGGAATGAAAAACTGTTTTTT
CASSQVSAGNEKLFF
>TRBJ1-6|TRBD1|TRBV27|.
TGTGCCAGCAGTCTAGACCACCTGACAGGGATGAATTCACCCCTCCACTTT
CASSLDHLTGMNSPLHF
>TRBJ2-3|TRBD2|TRBV5-8|.
TGTGCCAGCAGCCCATACTTGAGCGGGGGGGCCGAGTCAGATACGCAGTATTTT
CASSPYLSGGAESDTQYF
>TRBJ1-2|TRBD1|TRBV12-5|.
TGTGCTAGTGGTTTGGTCCTAACAGGGGCATCCCTACCGAACTATGGCTACACCTTC
CASGLVLTGASLPNYGYTF
>TRBJ1-5|.|TRBV6-1|few
TGTGCCAGCAGTGAAAGTATAGGCGGGATTCCCCAGCATTTT
CASSESIGGIPQHF
>TRBJ1-2|.|TRBV5-4|.
TGTGCCAGCAGCATCCCTGAAGGAGGCCCCTATGGCTACACCTTC
CASSIPEGGPYGYTF
>TRBJ2-7|.|TRBV7-9|.
TGTGCCAGCAGGCATTCTGGGGGCCCCTACGAGCAGTACTTC
CASRHSGGPYEQYF
>TRBJ2-1|.|TRBV5-1|.
TGCGCCAGCAGCTCGAAGAAAAACGGCAGGGATTCCTACAATGAGCAGTTCTTC
CASSSKKNGRDSYNEQFF
>TRBJ1-2|.|TRBV5-8|.
TGTGCCAGCAGCTTGGGGACAGCGGACCACTATGGCTACACCTTC
CASSLGTADHYGYTF
>TRBJ1-2|.|TRBV19|few
TGTGCCAGTGGCAGGGAATCAGGAGGCTACACCTTC
CASGRESGGYTF
>TRBJ2-4|TRBD1|TRBV25-1|.
TGTGCCAGCAGTGAGTCCGGGACAGGGGGCAACATTCAGTACTTC
CASSESGTGGNIQYF
>TRBJ1-2|TRBD1|TRBV11-2|.
TGTGCCAGCAGCGCAGGGACAGGGCGCGTTAACTATGGCTACACCTTC
CASSAGTGRVNYGYTF
>TRBJ2-7|TRBD1|TRBV5-1|.
TGCGCCAGCAGCTCCGACAGGGTGGGTGAGCAGTACTTC
CASSSDRVGEQYF
>TRBJ1-1|.|TRBV5-1|once
TGCGCCAGCAGCGGGGGGGCCGGAGGGACTGAAGCTTTCTTT
CASSGGAGGTEAFF
>TRBJ2-5|TRBD2|TRBV18|.
TGTGCCAGCTCACCAAGGACTAGCGGGGGGGTGACCTACCAAGAGACCCAGTACTTC
CASSPRTSGGVTYQETQYF
>TRBJ2-2|.|TRBV5-1|.
TGCGCCAGCAGCTTGCCACAGTACCCCGGGGAGCTGTTTTTT
CASSLPQYPGELFF
>TRBJ1-1|.|TRBV3-1/TRBV3-2|once
TGTGCCAGCAGCCAAAACAGTCTCTATGAAGCTTTCTTT
CASSQNSLYEAFF
>TRBJ2-1|TRBD1|TRBV6-5|.
TGTGCCAGCAGTCGGCCGGGACAGGGCAATGAGCAGTTCTTC
CASSRPGQGNEQFF
>TRBJ1-2|.|TRBV30|.
TGTGCCTGGAGTGTAGGTGACAAATATAACTATGGCTACACCTTC
CAWSVGDKYNYGYTF
>TRBJ1-2|.|TRBV5-5|once
TGTGCCAGCAGCTTGGCGACAGCCAACGATGGCTACACCTTC
CASSLATANDGYTF
>TRBJ2-7|TRBD2|TRBV10-1|.
TGCGCCAGCAGCGCCTCGGGGGGGCCCTTTGACGAGCAGTACTTC
CASSASGGPFDEQYF
>TRBJ2-1|.|TRBV6-5|.
TGTGCCAGCAGCGCCACCCCTACTAGATTCGATGAGCAGTTCTTC
CASSATPTRFDEQFF
>TRBJ2-1|TRBD2|TRBV5-1|.
TGCGCCAGCAGTTTAATGACTAGCGATCCCTACAATGAGCAGTTCTTC
CASSLMTSDPYNEQFF
>TRBJ1-5|TRBD1|TRBV5-4|.
TGTGCCAGCAGCTTGACAGGGGAGAATCAGCCCCAGCATTTT
CASSLTGENQPQHF
>TRBJ1-2|TRBD1|TRBV7-2|.
TGTGCCAGCAGCTTAGGGACAGGGATTACTAACTATGGCTACACCTTC
CASSLGTGITNYGYTF
>TRBJ2-7|.|TRBV2|.
TGTGCCAGCAGGGGACGGGGGGCTGTCTCCTACGAGCAGTACTTC
CASRGRGAVSYEQYF
>TRBJ2-7|TRBD1|TRBV25-1|.
TGTGCCAGCAGTCCTGGGACAGGGACCTACGAGCAGTACTTC
CASSPGTGTYEQYF
>TRBJ2-3|.|TRBV10-3|.
TGTGCCATCAGTGAGACAGGAGGGGCCATAGATACGCAGTATTTT
CAISETGGAIDTQYF
>TRBJ2-1|TRBD2|TRBV5-1|.
TGCGCCAGCAGCGGAGTAGCGGGGGAATACAATGAGCAGTTCTTC
CASSGVAGEYNEQFF
>TRBJ1-2|TRBD1|TRBV19|few
TGTGCCAGCCACAGGGGGAATGGCTACACCTTC
CASHRGNGYTF